This T cell receptor beta chain was retrieved from a study of control samples from healthy donors and cancer patients. Losses at the gene ends were 3 bases for V and 8 bases for J; bases not matched to a gene: 5. The CDR3 is made up of 13 amino acids. Germline assignment: CDR1 MNHEY and CDR2 SMNVEV (reference sequence). Assay: immunoSEQ multiplex PCR; the TCRdb copy retains only in-frame clones and omits some. The table has roughly 170,000 clones, approximately 94% seen once. This receptor was obtained from a woman in her late teens or twenties in good health. The V call is TRBV27, the J call TRBJ1-2, with 8 bases that match TRBD1. Sequencing used blood. CDR3 nucleotide sequence: TGTGCCAGCAGTTTTCAGGGGGCGGGGGGCTACACCTTC. The encoded protein is CASSFQGAGGYTF.